These 21 T cell receptor beta chains came from one sample sequenced in a study of blood T cell repertoires in COVID-19. Measured with immunoSEQ multiplex PCR; TCRdb has only the in-frame clones, and not every one. The sample contains some 99,000 clones, just under 90% of which appear only once. The sequenced sample was peripheral blood. These receptor sequences come from a human donor in a cohort sampled during active COVID-19.

The CDR3 region has the DNA TGTGCCAGCAGCCCGGCGACTAGCGCTGCCTACAATGAGCAGTTCTTC. Translation: CASSPATSAAYNEQFF. The gene calls are TRBV7-9 and TRBJ2-1, with TRBD2 matching over 8 bases. Germline V gene sequence: CDR1 SEHNR, CDR2 FQNEAQ (reference sequence). The CDR3 runs 16 residues. J gave up 2 bases and V 5 bases, and 8 bases lay outside the gene matches.

The chain links TRBV18 to TRBJ2-1, with TRBD2 matching 8 bases. The trim removed 3 bases at V and 6 bases at J, leaving 4 bases unmatched. This CDR3 is built from 14 residues. The germline V gene has CDR1 KGHSH and CDR2 LQKENI. The CDR3 nucleotides are TGTGCCAGCTCACCTCGGACTAGCAGCAATGAGCAGTTCTTC. Translated: CASSPRTSSNEQFF.

V gene TRBV27 combines with J gene TRBJ1-4, with 10 bases identical to TRBD1. This CDR3 is built from 18 residues. In germline, CDR1 is MNHEY, CDR2 SMNVEV (reference sequence). The V and J ends lost 4 bases and 5 bases, in that order; junction bases with no gene match: 13. The CDR3 reads CASSSLRDRGLRNEKLFF. For the CDR3, the DNA is TGTGCCAGCAGTTCTCTCCGGGACAGGGGTTTACGCAATGAAAAACTGTTTTTT.

This chain connects TRBV18 to TRBJ1-3, with 7 bases fitting TRBD1. This CDR3 is built from 17 residues. Germline trimming cut 4 bases from V and 0 bases from J; bases unmatched to any gene: 9. Germline lookup yields CDR1 KGHSH and CDR2 LQKENI. CDR3 region: CASSLSGTVSSGNTIYF. The CDR3 bases are TGTGCCAGCTCACTCTCCGGGACAGTAAGCTCTGGAAACACCATATATTTT.

This chain links TRBV11-2 with TRBJ2-3; 7 bases map to TRBD1. The germline V gene encodes CDR1 SGHAT and CDR2 FQNNGV. The CDR3 is 13 residues long. V gave up 7 bases and J gave up 1 base; unmatched junction bases: 2. The CDR3 nucleotides read TGTGCCAGCACCACAGGGGGCACAGATACGCAGTATTTT. Protein sequence: CASTTGGTDTQYF.

The V and J genes are TRBV7-9 and TRBJ1-1; D is unclear. The V end was cut by 4 bases, the J end by 5 bases, with 23 bases between. From germline, CDR1 is SEHNR and CDR2 FQNEAQ (reference sequence). The CDR3 sequence is 17 residues long. The CDR3 loop reads CASSSPRLGLGKTEAFF. In nucleotides, the CDR3 is TGTGCCAGCAGCTCACCGAGACTAGGACTAGGAAAAACTGAAGCTTTCTTT.

The chain has TRBV5-6 and TRBJ2-3, with D possibly TRBD2 on 6 matching bases. Germline V gives CDR1 SGHDT, CDR2 YYEEEE. CDR3 length: 13 residues. V gave up 3 bases and J gave up 4 bases, with 9 bases separating them. CDR3 region: CASSYRGSDTQYF. Written as DNA, the CDR3 is TGTGCCAGCAGCTACCGGGGGTCAGATACGCAGTATTTT. Full variable domain (rest looked up from reference TRBV5-6 and TRBJ2-3): DAGVTQSPTHLIKTRGQQVTLRCSPKSGHDTVSWYQQALGQGPQFIFQYYEEEERQRGNFPDRFSGHQFPNYSSELNVNALLLGDSALYLCASSYRGSDTQYFGPGTRLTVL.

V and J are TRBV24-1 and TRBJ2-2; D call uncertain. V lost 0 bases, J lost 3 bases, and 7 bases lay in between. Germline V lookup: CDR1 KGHDR, CDR2 SFDVKD. The CDR3 sequence is 15 residues long. DNA for the CDR3: TGTGCCACCAGTGATTTGTACGGTTACACCGGGGAGCTGTTTTTT. It encodes CATSDLYGYTGELFF.

The chain recombines TRBV6-5 with TRBJ1-2, with 7 nucleotides matching TRBD1. V shed 6 bases and J 0 bases; nucleotides not matched to a gene: 4. This CDR3 has 14 residues. From germline, CDR1 is MNHEY and CDR2 SVGAGI. The chain's CDR3 is CASRPGGTNYGYTF. The CDR3 region has the DNA TGTGCCAGCAGGCCAGGGGGTACTAACTATGGCTACACCTTC.

This chain uses TRBV5-4 with TRBJ1-6; 7 bases agree with TRBD1. The V gene's germline CDR1 is SGHNT and CDR2 YYREEE (reference sequence). CDR3 size: 19 residues. V lost 2 bases to trimming and J lost 4 bases; unmatched junction nucleotides: 15. The CDR3 is CASSLMRQGIGGYNSPLHF. The CDR3 DNA reads as TGTGCCAGCAGCTTAATGAGACAGGGAATCGGAGGGTATAATTCACCCCTCCACTTT.

The V and J genes are TRBV12-3 or TRBV12-4 and TRBJ1-2, with 7 bases matching TRBD1. The CDR3 length is 13 residues. The J segment lost 4 bases and the V segment lost 5 bases, leaving 4 bases of the junction unmatched. The CDR3 here is CASSPGTVYGYTF. The DNA of the CDR3 is TGTGCCAGCAGTCCCGGGACAGTCTATGGCTACACCTTC.

The genes are TRBV14 and TRBJ2-1, with 13 bases matching TRBD2. The CDR3 runs to 15 residues. Germline CDR1 and CDR2: SGHDN and FVKESK. Trimming at V came to 4 bases and at J to 8 bases, leaving 5 bases not matched to a gene. The CDR3 here is CASSPTSGRAHEQFF. As DNA, the CDR3 is TGTGCCAGCAGCCCCACTAGCGGGAGGGCTCATGAGCAGTTCTTC.

The chain uses TRBV27 and TRBJ2-7; the match to TRBD2 covers 9 bases. The CDR3 covers 13 residues. Trimming cost V 3 bases and J 3 bases; bases outside gene matches: 0. Germline CDR1 reads MNHEY; CDR2 reads SMNVEV (reference sequence). The CDR3 spells CASSLTSGYEQYF. The CDR3 DNA follows: TGTGCCAGCAGTTTGACTAGCGGCTACGAGCAGTACTTC.

The rearrangement links TRBV6-5 to TRBJ2-3, with a possible D match to TRBD1 (5 bases). CDR3 length equals 15 residues. CDR1 is MNHEY and CDR2 is SVGAGI in the germline V gene. V was clipped by 6 bases and J by 2 bases, with 15 bases between them. DNA of the CDR3: TGTGCCAGCAGGGACAAACAGTATTCCACAGATACGCAGTATTTT. Amino acid sequence: CASRDKQYSTDTQYF.

The CDR3 here is CASSLSTGGYGYTF. In nucleotides, the CDR3 is TGCGCCAGCAGCTTGAGTACAGGGGGCTATGGCTACACCTTC. The chain is built from TRBV5-1 and TRBJ1-2; 8 nucleotides agree with TRBD1. The germline gives CDR1 SGHRS, CDR2 YFSETQ. This CDR3 region has 14 residues. The V segment lost 1 base and the J segment 4 bases; nucleotides outside the gene matches: 3.

V is TRBV2 and J is TRBJ2-3, with D possibly TRBD2 on 6 matching bases. The length of the CDR3 is 12 residues. Germline CDR1 is SNHLY and CDR2 is FYNNEI. Trimming cost V 10 bases and J 1 base, with 9 bases left between them. In DNA, the CDR3 is TGTGCCACTACGGGAGGCACAGATACGCAGTATTTT. The encoded protein is CATTGGTDTQYF. Variable domain in full (rest from reference TRBV2 and TRBJ2-3): EPEVTQTPSHQVTQMGQEVILRCVPISNHLYFYWYRQILGQKVEFLVSFYNNEISEKSEIFDDQFSVERPDGSNFTLKIRSTKLEDSAMYFCATTGGTDTQYFGPGTRLTVL.

V is TRBV18 and J is TRBJ1-3, with D unclear. V lost 4 bases and J lost 3, with 16 bases in between. The length of the CDR3 is 16 residues. Germline CDR1 reads KGHSH; CDR2 reads LQKENI. This CDR3 reads CASSQNTGASGNTIYF. CDR3 DNA: TGTGCCAGCTCACAAAACACGGGAGCAAGTGGAAACACCATATATTTT.

V is TRBV4-1 and J is TRBJ2-3; D gene uncertain. Germline V CDR1 and CDR2: MGHRA, YSYEKL. V lost 5 bases, J lost 0 bases, and 12 bases lay in between. CDR3 size: 15 residues. The CDR3 region is CASSFGGASTDTQYF. The CDR3 DNA reads as TGCGCCAGCAGCTTCGGTGGAGCTAGCACAGATACGCAGTATTTT.

This clone was found once. The chain couples TRBV3-1 (or the pseudogene TRBV3-2) to TRBJ1-4, with 7 bases matching TRBD1. The germline CDR1 and CDR2 sequences are LGHDT and YNNKEL (reference sequence). CDR3 size: 15 residues. The junction had 8 bases not matched to a gene; V was cut back by 2 bases and J by 8 bases. This CDR3 is CASSQRGPGGEKLFF. The DNA of the CDR3 is TGTGCCAGCAGCCAAAGGGGGCCTGGTGGGGAAAAACTGTTTTTT.

The chain employs TRBV3-1 (or the pseudogene TRBV3-2) and TRBJ2-3; 8 bases fit TRBD2. Looked up from germline, CDR1 is LGHDT and CDR2 is YNNKEL (reference sequence). The CDR3 sequence is 15 residues long. V shed 4 bases, J shed 2 bases, and the junction held 5 bases outside the gene matches. The CDR3, as DNA: TGTGCCAGCAGCCTCGGGGGGGTGGTCACAGATACGCAGTATTTT. Translation: CASSLGGVVTDTQYF.

V usage is TRBV18 and J usage is TRBJ2-2; 8 bases align to TRBD1. The germline CDR1 and CDR2 sequences are KGHSH and LQKENI. This CDR3 spans 13 amino acids. Trimming took 1 base from V and 9 from J; bases not matched to a gene: 1. The CDR3 is CASSPRTGRELFF. CDR3 bases: TGTGCCAGCTCACCACGGACAGGGAGGGAGCTGTTTTTT.